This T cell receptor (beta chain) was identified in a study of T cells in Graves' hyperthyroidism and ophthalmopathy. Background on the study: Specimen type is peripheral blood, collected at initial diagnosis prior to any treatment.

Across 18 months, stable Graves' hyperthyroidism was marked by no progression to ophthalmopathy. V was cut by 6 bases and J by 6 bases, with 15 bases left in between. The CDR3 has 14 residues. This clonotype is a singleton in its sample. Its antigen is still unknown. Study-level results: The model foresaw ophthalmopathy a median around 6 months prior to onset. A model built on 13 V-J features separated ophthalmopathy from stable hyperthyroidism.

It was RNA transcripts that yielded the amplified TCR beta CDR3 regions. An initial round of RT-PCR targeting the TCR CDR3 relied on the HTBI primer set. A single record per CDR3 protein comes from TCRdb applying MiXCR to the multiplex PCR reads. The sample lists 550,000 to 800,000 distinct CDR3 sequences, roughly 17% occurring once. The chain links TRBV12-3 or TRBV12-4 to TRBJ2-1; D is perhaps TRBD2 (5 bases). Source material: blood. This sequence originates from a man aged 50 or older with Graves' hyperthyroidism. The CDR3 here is CASSSPSRANEQFF. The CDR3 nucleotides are TGTGCCAGCAGCTCCCCCTCGCGGGCCAATGAGCAGTTCTTC.